A selection of T cell receptor beta chains follows, all from one sample in a study of cytomegalovirus exposure and HLA in healthy donors. The data were produced by immunoSEQ multiplex PCR, yet TCRdb's version contains in-frame clones alone and is incomplete. The sample has under 250,000 clones, roughly 85% seen once. The sequencing sample was made of PBMCs. The receptors originated from a woman aged 45-65 years in good health and CMV-seronegative. Both conserved end residues are part of each CDR3. A D gene is named only where the DNA matches it firmly. Size is stated for part of the rows, as once, few or many counts, or as a class when the clone is expanded.

abundance: -
j_gene: TRBJ2-5
d_gene: -
v_gene: TRBV6-5
CDR3aa: CASSYSISGNQYF
CDR3nt: TGTGCCAGCAGTTACTCGATCTCCGGGAACCAGTACTTC

abundance: -
j_gene: TRBJ2-1
d_gene: -
v_gene: TRBV4-2
CDR3aa: CASSRQRGNEQFF
CDR3nt: TGTGCCAGCAGCCGGCAGAGAGGCAATGAGCAGTTCTTC

abundance: -
j_gene: TRBJ2-7
d_gene: TRBD1
v_gene: TRBV7-2
CDR3aa: CASSPGTDYEQYF
CDR3nt: TGTGCCAGCAGCCCAGGGACAGACTACGAGCAGTACTTC

abundance: -
j_gene: TRBJ1-6
d_gene: TRBD1
v_gene: TRBV5-1
CDR3aa: CASSMAGTGGDSPLHF
CDR3nt: TGCGCCAGCAGCATGGCAGGGACAGGGGGCGATTCACCCCTCCACTTT

abundance: -
j_gene: TRBJ2-4
d_gene: TRBD1
v_gene: TRBV27
CDR3aa: CASSLTPGQGAKNIQYF
CDR3nt: TGTGCCAGCAGTTTGACGCCGGGACAGGGAGCCAAAAACATTCAGTACTTC

abundance: -
j_gene: TRBJ2-2
d_gene: -
v_gene: TRBV27
CDR3aa: CASSLQGNTGELFF
CDR3nt: TGTGCCAGCAGTTTACAGGGCAACACCGGGGAGCTGTTTTTT

abundance: -
j_gene: TRBJ2-2
d_gene: TRBD2
v_gene: TRBV19
CDR3aa: CAVSGLAGGPDTGELFF
CDR3nt: TGTGCCGTAAGTGGTCTAGCGGGAGGGCCAGACACCGGGGAGCTGTTTTTT

abundance: -
j_gene: TRBJ1-2
d_gene: -
v_gene: TRBV19
CDR3aa: CASSVQGHAYGYTF
CDR3nt: TGTGCCAGTAGTGTACAGGGTCACGCCTATGGCTACACCTTC

abundance: once
j_gene: TRBJ1-5
d_gene: TRBD1
v_gene: TRBV28
CDR3aa: CASSLGTGDNQPQHF
CDR3nt: TGTGCCAGCAGTTTGGGGACAGGGGATAATCAGCCCCAGCATTTT

abundance: once
j_gene: TRBJ1-1
d_gene: TRBD1
v_gene: TRBV7-9
CDR3aa: CASTPRVTGGDVF
CDR3nt: TGTGCCAGCACCCCAAGGGTGACAGGGGGGGATGTCTTT

abundance: -
j_gene: TRBJ2-1
d_gene: TRBD2
v_gene: TRBV25-1
CDR3aa: CASSRFGTSGTNEQFF
CDR3nt: TGTGCCAGCAGTCGATTCGGGACTAGCGGAACGAATGAGCAGTTCTTC